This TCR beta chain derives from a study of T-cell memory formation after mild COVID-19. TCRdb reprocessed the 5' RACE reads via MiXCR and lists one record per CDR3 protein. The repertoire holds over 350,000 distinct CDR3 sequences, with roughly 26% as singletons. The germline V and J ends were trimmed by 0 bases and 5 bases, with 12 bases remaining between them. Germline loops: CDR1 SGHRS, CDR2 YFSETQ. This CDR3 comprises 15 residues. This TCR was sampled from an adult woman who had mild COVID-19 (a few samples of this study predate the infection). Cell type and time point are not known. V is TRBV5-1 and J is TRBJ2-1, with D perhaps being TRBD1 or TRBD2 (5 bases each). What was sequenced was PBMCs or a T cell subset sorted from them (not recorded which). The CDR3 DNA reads TGCGCCAGCAGCTTGGCGGGACCGCAAAACAATGAGCAGTTCTTC. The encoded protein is CASSLAGPQNNEQFF. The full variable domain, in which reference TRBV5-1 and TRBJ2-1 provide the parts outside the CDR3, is KAGVTQTPRYLIKTRGQQVTLSCSPISGHRSVSWYQQTPGQGLQFLFEYFSETQRNKGNFPGRFSGRQFSNSRSEMNVSTLELGDSALYLCASSLAGPQNNEQFFGPGTRLTVL.